This T cell receptor (beta chain) was identified during a study of CD8 T cells in Susac syndrome. The V end was cut by 8 bases, the J end by 3 bases, with 12 bases between. The CDR3 loop spans 13 amino acids. Random hexamers served to reverse transcribe roughly 0.5 to 1 ug RNA. TCRdb re-called the immunoSEQ multiplex PCR reads through MiXCR, storing one row per CDR3 protein. The table includes more than 65,000 distinct CDR3 sequences, over 85% detected once. Negative magnetic isolation gave CD8+ and CD4+ cells; FACS enriched CD8+ TEMRA. This chain connects TRBV12-3 or TRBV12-4 to TRBJ2-3, with a weak D call TRBD1 (6 bases). This receptor was obtained from a human donor with multiple sclerosis. Sequenced sample: CD8+ T cells from PBMCs. CDR3 sequence (DNA): TGTGCCAGCCGAACAGGGCGGACAGATACGCAGTATTTT. This encodes CASRTGRTDTQYF.